The present T cell receptor beta chain was sequenced within a study of blood T cell repertoires in COVID-19 (dated by TCRdb to 2020 to 2021). About the study as a whole: Samples from collaborators originated in the United States, Italy and Spain and spanned both the acute and convalescent phases of COVID-19. Samples were obtained from the ongoing ImmuneRACE study (first 160 participants) and from over 1,000 subjects provided by 6 global collaborators. Sample metadata almost always included a de-identified subject ID, COVID-19 status, age in years and sex. A freely available public database, intended as a resource for researchers studying the immune response to SARS-CoV-2, is where the repertoires were released. HLA class I and class II types, where available, came from metadata supplied by the sample provider rather than from assay-based typing. The material from the prospective study consisted of cDNA or gDNA derived from T cells, B-cell-depleted T cells, or PBMCs. Deeply sampled blood TCRbeta repertoires from subjects exposed to, actively infected with, or recovered from COVID-19 were included in the dataset.

As regards this clone: Its antigen remains unidentified. No much larger clonotype is one base removed from it; base qualities were not supplied.

TCRbeta CDR3 regions were amplified from genomic DNA using the immunoSEQ Assay, a bias-controlled multiplex PCR. The study's own analysis went as follows. The number of nucleated cells in each sample was estimated by amplification of reference gene primers within the assay. To quantify the absolute abundance of each unique TCRbeta CDR3 rearrangement, sequence reads were collapsed and filtered. Productive Simpson clonality was computed per sample as the square root of Simpson's diversity index over productive rearrangements. TCRdb provides this immuneACCESS table in a form limited to in-frame rearrangements. Some clones are lacking; in checked studies, under half of them reflect an unresolved V gene, and why the rest are absent is not known. The V and J calls and clone size come from that table; D and trimming were worked out from the DNA. The sample has 200,000 to 250,000 clones on record, about 86% of them singletons. The ten largest clones capture more than 2.5% of the sample.

Samples from volunteer blood donors who had recovered from COVID-19 were contributed by a second Seattle source. Whole blood was collected in K2EDTA tubes by collaborating institutions according to the institutions' own protocols. Collaborator samples were shipped for TCRbeta analysis as frozen whole blood, isolated PBMCs, or DNA extracted from either sample type. Its CDR3 holds 16 amino acids, cysteine through phenylalanine. The only DNA kept is the CDR3, 48 bases in frame from the first base. From the germline V gene, CDR1 is SGHRS and CDR2 is YFSETQ. Trimming leaves V shorter by 4 bases and J shorter by 5 bases, with the junction holding 15 bases beyond the gene matches. The paper as a whole reports these results and caveats: How much clinical and demographic metadata was included differed by source and by participant, and the metadata was provided uncurated.

The chain links TRBV5-1 with TRBJ2-7; TRBD1 matches 7 bases in the middle. This TCR derives from a woman under 40 who had recovered from COVID-19. Input material: peripheral blood. CDR3 protein: CASSLPTDRVSNEQYF. The DNA reads as follows: TGCGCCAGCAGCCTACCTACTGACAGGGTATCTAACGAGCAGTACTTC.